The 17 T cell receptor beta chains listed next were all sequenced from one sample in a study of cytomegalovirus exposure and HLA in healthy donors. The PCR employed 60 Vbeta primers together with 13 Jbeta primers. Sequencing used immunoSEQ multiplex PCR; TCRdb keeps in-frame clones, though not all of them. Of 110,000 or so clones in the sample, about 76% were seen once. What was sequenced was PBMCs. All receptors derive from a woman between 35 and 50 years old in good health and CMV-seronegative.

This clone has only a few counts. This chain uses TRBV6-5 with TRBJ2-7, with 8 bases identical to TRBD2. With V trimmed by 8 bases and J by 4 bases, 10 bases remained unmatched. Germline CDR1 is MNHEY and CDR2 is SVGAGI. The CDR3 consists of 14 residues. The CDR3 region has the DNA TGTGCCAGCCAGGGGAGCGGGAGAGGGTACGAGCAGTACTTC. Its translation: CASQGSGRGYEQYF.

The chain combines TRBV14 with TRBJ2-7; possibly TRBD1 for D (5 bases). CDR3 length: 13 amino acids. Germline V gene lookup returns CDR1 SGHDN and CDR2 FVKESK. Trimming cost V 0 bases and J 2 bases, with 5 bases left between them. In DNA, the CDR3 is TGTGCCAGCAGCCAAGAAGGGGCCTACGAGCAGTACTTC. This gives the protein CASSQEGAYEQYF. The whole variable domain, remainder taken from reference TRBV14 and TRBJ2-7, is EAGVTQFPSHSVIEKGQTVTLRCDPISGHDNLYWYRRVMGKEIKFLLHFVKESKQDESGMPNNRFLAERTGGTYSTLKVQPAELEDSGVYFCASSQEGAYEQYFGPGTRLTVT.

The V call is TRBV7-8, the J call TRBJ2-7; the D is unclear. Germline assignment: CDR1 SGHVS and CDR2 FQNEAQ. The ends were cut back, 1 base at V and 1 base at J, with 11 bases in the middle. The CDR3 length is 15 residues. CDR3 sequence: CASSLGTADSYEQYF. CDR3 nucleotides: TGTGCCAGCAGCTTAGGAACGGCGGATTCCTACGAGCAGTACTTC.

This chain connects TRBV11-2 to TRBJ1-2; D remains unclear. CDR1 is SGHAT, CDR2 FQNNGV, per germline. This CDR3 has 15 residues. V lost 1 base and J 3 bases, leaving 12 bases between the germline ends. This chain's CDR3 is CASSLVGRADYGYTF. CDR3 coding DNA: TGTGCCAGCAGCTTAGTTGGGAGGGCAGACTATGGCTACACCTTC.

The chain is built from TRBV19 and TRBJ1-1; D is perhaps TRBD1 (6 bases). In germline, CDR1 is LNHDA, CDR2 SQIVND (reference sequence). V was clipped by 7 bases and J by 5 bases, with 17 bases between them. The CDR3 has 14 residues. The CDR3 loop is CASITGGESTEAFF. In nucleotides, the CDR3 is TGTGCCAGTATCACTGGGGGCGAATCGACTGAAGCTTTCTTT.

V usage is TRBV5-8 and J usage is TRBJ2-7; no clear D gene. V gave up 7 bases and J gave up 12 bases, with 23 bases separating them. The germline V gene has CDR1 SGHTS and CDR2 YDEGEE. The CDR3 runs to 13 residues. The CDR3 reads CASGPSSLVGRYF. In DNA form, the CDR3 reads TGTGCCAGCGGTCCTAGTTCGTTGGTTGGTAGGTACTTC.

V gene TRBV5-8 combines with J gene TRBJ1-2; 7 nucleotides align to TRBD1. Germline CDR1 SGHTS, CDR2 YDEGEE. CDR3 size: 13 residues. V gave up 4 bases and J gave up 3 bases; unmatched junction bases: 3. CDR3 bases: TGTGCCAGCAGCAGGGGGCGCGACTATGGCTACACCTTC. Amino acids: CASSRGRDYGYTF.

The gene calls are TRBV6-5 and TRBJ2-7; 10 nucleotides agree with TRBD1. CDR1 is MNHEY, CDR2 SVGAGI, per germline. The CDR3 covers 15 residues. V was pared by 4 bases and J by 5 bases, with 8 bases of the junction left unmatched. The CDR3 loop is CASSFRDRGEHEQYF. Written as DNA, the CDR3 is TGTGCCAGCAGTTTCAGGGACAGGGGTGAACACGAGCAGTACTTC.

The chain couples TRBV7-7 to TRBJ2-3, with D tentatively TRBD1 (6 bases). The CDR3 has 13 residues. CDR1 and CDR2 (germline): SSHAT, FNYEAQ (reference sequence). The germline V and J ends were trimmed by 5 bases and 6 bases, with 12 bases remaining between them. The CDR3 bases are TGTGCCAGCAGCCGCACAGGGTTGGATACGCAGTATTTT. Protein: CASSRTGLDTQYF.

The chain combines TRBV10-1 with TRBJ2-5, with TRBD2 matching over 8 bases. The V gene's germline CDR1 is WNHNN and CDR2 SYGVQD (reference sequence). The CDR3 totals 16 residues. Germline trimming cut 0 bases from V and 5 bases from J; bases unmatched to any gene: 8. The CDR3 region has the DNA TGCGCCAGCAGTGAGTCCGTTGGCGGGGGGAGCGAGACCCAGTACTTC. Translating gives CASSESVGGGSETQYF.

This clone was counted only a few times. The CDR3 loop reads CASSYGQVNTEAFF. In DNA form, the CDR3 reads TGTGCCAGCAGTTACGGACAGGTGAACACTGAAGCTTTCTTT. The genes are TRBV6-5 and TRBJ1-1, with TRBD1 matching 7 bases. From germline, CDR1 is MNHEY and CDR2 SVGAGI. V lost 2 bases to trimming and J lost 0 bases; unmatched junction nucleotides: 0. The CDR3 covers 14 residues.

The chain joins TRBV11-3 to TRBJ2-1; 14 bases are shared with TRBD2. The junction had 6 bases not matched to a gene; V was cut back by 5 bases and J by 9 bases. This CDR3 is 15 amino acids long. Looked up from germline, CDR1 is SGHNT and CDR2 is YENEEA. The CDR3 sequence is CASSPGLAGEGEQFF. CDR3 coding DNA: TGTGCCAGCAGCCCGGGACTAGCGGGGGAGGGTGAGCAGTTCTTC.

The chain combines TRBV19 with TRBJ1-1; weak D call: TRBD1 (5 bases). V gave up 7 bases and J gave up 3 bases, with 15 bases separating them. CDR1 is LNHDA, CDR2 SQIVND, per germline (reference sequence). This CDR3 has 14 amino acids. This chain's CDR3 is CASMEGQGDTEAFF. The CDR3 DNA reads TGTGCCAGTATGGAGGGGCAGGGAGACACTGAAGCTTTCTTT. The whole variable domain, filled in from reference TRBV19 and TRBJ1-1, reads DGGITQSPKYLFRKEGQNVTLSCEQNLNHDAMYWYRQDPGQGLRLIYYSQIVNDFQKGDIAEGYSVSREKKESFPLTVTSAQKNPTAFYLCASMEGQGDTEAFFGQGTRLTVV.

The chain couples TRBV5-6 to TRBJ1-3; the D is unclear. This CDR3 has 15 amino acids. Trimming removed 0 bases at V and 2 bases at J, with 9 bases between. Germline-derived CDR1 and CDR2 are SGHDT and YYEEEE. The CDR3 reads CASSLGVGAGNTIYF. In nucleotides, the CDR3 is TGTGCCAGCAGCTTGGGTGTGGGAGCTGGAAACACCATATATTTT.

The rearrangement uses TRBV10-3 and TRBJ2-7, with D possibly TRBD1 on 6 matching bases. This CDR3 is built from 14 residues. V was trimmed by 6 bases and J by 1 base, leaving 13 bases between them. Germline assignment: CDR1 ENHRY and CDR2 SYGVKD. The CDR3 region has the DNA TGTGCCATCAGCCTCGGACAGAATTCCTACGAGCAGTACTTC. Translated, it gives CAISLGQNSYEQYF.

J is TRBJ1-2 and V is TRBV6-6; TRBD1 matches 8 bases. CDR3 length: 13 amino acids. V trimming: 6 bases; J trimming: 4 bases; junction bases outside the gene matches: 4. CDR1 is MNHNY and CDR2 is SVGAGI in the germline V gene (reference sequence). The DNA of the CDR3 is TGTGCCAGCAGCTCCGACAGGGGCTATGGCTACACCTTC. It yields the protein CASSSDRGYGYTF.

V gene TRBV9 combines with J gene TRBJ2-7, with 7 nucleotides matching TRBD1. CDR3 length equals 15 residues. CDR1 SGDLS and CDR2 YYNGEE come from the germline V gene. Trimming removed 0 bases from V and 3 bases from J; junction bases left unmatched: 6. CDR3 DNA sequence: TGTGCCAGCAGCGTAGAGGGGACAGTTAACTACGAGCAGTACTTC. Its protein is CASSVEGTVNYEQYF.